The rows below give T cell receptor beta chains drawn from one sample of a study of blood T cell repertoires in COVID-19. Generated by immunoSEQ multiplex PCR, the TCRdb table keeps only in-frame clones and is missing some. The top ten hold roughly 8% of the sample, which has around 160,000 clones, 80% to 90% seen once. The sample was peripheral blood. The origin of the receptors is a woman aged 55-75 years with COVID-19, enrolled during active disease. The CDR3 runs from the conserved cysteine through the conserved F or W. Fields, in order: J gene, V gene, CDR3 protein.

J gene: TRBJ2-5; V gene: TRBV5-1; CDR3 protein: CASSLQGQETQYF
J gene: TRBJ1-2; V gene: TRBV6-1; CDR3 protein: CASIRTGGRGYTF
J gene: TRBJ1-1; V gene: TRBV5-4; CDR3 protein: CASSGGERGAFF
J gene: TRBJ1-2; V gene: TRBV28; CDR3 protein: CASSPGADGYTF
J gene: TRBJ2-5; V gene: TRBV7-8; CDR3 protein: CASSLAGTQETQYF
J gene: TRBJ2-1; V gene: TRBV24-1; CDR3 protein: CATSDFGPGGPSSYNEQFF
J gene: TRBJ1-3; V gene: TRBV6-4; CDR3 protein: CASAAGTGDFSGNTIYF
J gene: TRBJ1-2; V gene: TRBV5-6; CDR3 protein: CASSPENRPSGERWGYTF
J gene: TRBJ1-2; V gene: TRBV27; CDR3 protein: CASSFQGSNYGYTF
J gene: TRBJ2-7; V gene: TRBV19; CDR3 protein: CASSIRVATSGEQYF
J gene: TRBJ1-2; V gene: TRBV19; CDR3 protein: CASSPSGNYGYTF
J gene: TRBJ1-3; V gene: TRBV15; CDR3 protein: CATSTHTGRNTIYF
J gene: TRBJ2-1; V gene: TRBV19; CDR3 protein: CASSRTSGGAMGYNEQFF
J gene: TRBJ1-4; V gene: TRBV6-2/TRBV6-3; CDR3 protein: CASSPPRGTARTPEKLFF
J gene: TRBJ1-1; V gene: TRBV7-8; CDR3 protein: CASSALGEGTEAFF
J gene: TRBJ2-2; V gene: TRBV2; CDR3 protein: CASSVNRNTGELFF
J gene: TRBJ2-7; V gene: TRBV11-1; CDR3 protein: CASSPTGEGYEQYF